Following are 14 T cell receptor beta chains from one sample sequenced in a study of breast tumors, draining lymph nodes, adjacent tissues. TCRdb re-called the multiplex PCR reads through MiXCR, storing one row per CDR3 protein. The sample shows more than 200,000 distinct CDR3 sequences, roughly 32% of them seen only once. Breast cancer patients provided tissue from their axillary draining lymph nodes. Specimen: axillary lymph node tissue. Receptors originate from a female donor with breast cancer. Some clones in this sample may be carry-over from other donors' samples.

This rearrangement joins TRBV29-1 to TRBJ2-7; TRBD2 aligns across 10 bases. The CDR3 runs to 13 residues. Germline CDR1 is SQVTM and CDR2 is ANQGSEA. The J segment lost 2 bases and the V segment lost 7 bases, leaving 5 bases of the junction unmatched. The CDR3 is CSDRGTSAYEQYF. The CDR3 coding sequence is TGCAGCGATAGGGGGACTAGCGCCTACGAGCAGTACTTC.

For this clonotype: This likely comes from a read error, as the CDR3 has no conserved phenylalanine or tryptophan at its end. The chain couples TRBV7-9 to TRBJ2-3, with D uncertain. Germline CDR1 SEHNR, CDR2 FQNEAQ (reference sequence). The CDR3 spans 14 residues. V dropped 5 bases and J dropped 0 bases, with 9 bases sitting between them. The CDR3 bases are TGTGCCAGCAGCCTAGTTTCCAGCACAGATACGCAGTATCTT. Translated, it gives CASSLVSSTDTQYL.

As DNA, the CDR3 is TGTGCCAGCAGTCGTAGCGCCTACAATGAGCAGTTCTTC. This sequence encodes CASSRSAYNEQFF. This rearrangement joins TRBV6-2 or TRBV6-3 to TRBJ2-1; D may be TRBD2 (5 bases). V was clipped by 5 bases and J by 2 bases, with 7 bases between them. Germline loops: CDR1 MNHEY, CDR2 SVGEGT. The CDR3 is made up of 13 amino acids.

In this sample, this clonotype turned up many times. The chain links TRBV9 to TRBJ2-2, with 10 bases matching TRBD2. With 0 bases clipped from V and 1 base from J, the junction kept 12 bases outside the gene matches. Germline lookup yields CDR1 SGDLS and CDR2 YYNGEE. The CDR3 totals 20 residues. Here the CDR3 reads CASSVAGASGSFWNTGELFF. The CDR3 coding sequence is TGTGCCAGCAGCGTAGCTGGGGCTAGCGGGAGCTTTTGGAACACCGGGGAGCTGTTTTTT.

In regard to this clonotype: This may be a read error, as it is one base from a much larger clone. This chain uses TRBV6-6 with TRBJ2-2; 13 nucleotides match TRBD2. V was pared by 6 bases and J by 1 base, with 8 bases of the junction left unmatched. Germline-derived CDR1 and CDR2 are MNHNY and SVGAGI (reference sequence). The CDR3 consists of 18 residues. CDR3 nucleotides: TGTGCCAGCAGCCAGACTAGCGGGAGGATTATGAACACCGGGGAGCTGTTTTTT. Translating gives CASSQTSGRIMNTGELFF.

This clonotype has at least ten counts. CDR3 sequence: CATSRDRRGSGRIADTQYF. In nucleotides, the CDR3 is TGTGCCACCAGCAGAGATCGGCGGGGAAGCGGGAGAATCGCAGATACGCAGTATTTT. V and J are TRBV15 and TRBJ2-3, with 8 bases aligning to TRBD2. Germline loops: CDR1 LNHNV, CDR2 YYDKDF (reference sequence). This CDR3 has 19 amino acids. The V segment lost 0 bases and the J segment 4 bases; nucleotides outside the gene matches: 15. The variable domain in full, with the rest retrieved from reference TRBV15 and TRBJ2-3, is DAMVIQNPRYQVTQFGKPVTLSCSQTLNHNVMYWYQQKSSQAPKLLFHYYDKDFNNEADTPDNFQSRRPNTSFCFLDIRSPGLGDTAMYLCATSRDRRGSGRIADTQYFGPGTRLTVL.

For this clonotype: Mismatch with germline at one junction end may stem from a read error. The rearrangement uses TRBV10-3 and TRBJ2-5; 9 bases match TRBD2. In germline, CDR1 is ENHRY, CDR2 SYGVKD. The CDR3 consists of 14 residues. CDR3: CATSGGGAGETQYF. In DNA form, the CDR3 reads TGTGCCACCAGTGGCGGGGGGGCAGGGGAGACCCAGTACTTC.

In regard to this clonotype: Since a much larger clone is just one base distant, this may be a read error. This rearrangement joins TRBV19 to TRBJ2-5; D possibly corresponds to TRBD2 (8 bases). This CDR3 is 17 amino acids long. Germline CDR1 is LNHDA and CDR2 is SQIVND (reference sequence). CDR3 nucleotides: TGTGCCAGTAGTCCCTCTCTCGGCGGGGGGCAGGGGGGGACCCAGTCCTTC. It encodes CASSPSLGGGQGGTQSF. The whole variable domain, filled in from reference TRBV19 and TRBJ2-5, reads DGGITQSPKYLFRKEGQNVTLSCEQNLNHDAMYWYRQDPGQGLRLIYYSQIVNDFQKGDIAEGYSVSREKKESFPLTVTSAQKNPTAFYLCASSPSLGGGQGGTQSFGPGTRLLVL.

With regard to this clonotype: The germline gene is not matched at one end of the junction; a read error may be the cause. The rearrangement joins TRBV7-7 to TRBJ2-5; 7 bases align to TRBD2. The length of the CDR3 is 14 residues. Germline assignment: CDR1 SSHAT and CDR2 FNYEAQ (reference sequence). The CDR3 DNA reads as TGTGCTAGCAGCTTACGGCGGGGGACGGAGACCCAGTACTTC. Amino acid sequence: CASSLRRGTETQYF.

As for this clonotype: At one end, the junction sequence differs from germline, possibly due to a read error. The V and J genes are TRBV7-8 and TRBJ1-2; 8 bases align to TRBD1. The CDR3 runs 16 residues. Per the germline V gene, CDR1 is SGHVS and CDR2 is FQNEAQ. In DNA form, the CDR3 reads TGTGCCAGCAGCTTGGGGTCAGGACAGGGAACCTATGGCCACACCTTC. Protein: CASSLGSGQGTYGHTF.

This clonotype was counted at least ten times. V usage is TRBV7-2 and J usage is TRBJ2-7; D gene unclear. Per germline, CDR1 SGHTA and CDR2 FQGNSA. Trimming removed 1 base from V and 3 bases from J, with 4 bases in between. The CDR3 contains 12 residues. The CDR3 DNA reads as TGTGCCAGCAGCTTAGATTTCTACGAGCAGTACTTC. It codes for CASSLDFYEQYF.

A note on this clonotype: A read error may produce the germline difference seen at one junction end. The chain combines TRBV13 with TRBJ2-7; 10 bases fit TRBD2. CDR1 PRHDT and CDR2 FYEKMQ come from the germline V gene (reference sequence). This CDR3 is built from 15 residues. The CDR3 DNA sequence: TGTGCCAGCAGCTTACGGCTAGCGGGAGTAGGGGAGCGGTACTTC. Its translation is CASSLRLAGVGERYF.

On this clonotype itself: A much larger clone lies a single base off, so this may be a read error. The V and J genes are TRBV6-6 and TRBJ1-5, with a possible D match to TRBD1 (6 bases). The CDR3 loop spans 15 amino acids. Looked up from germline, CDR1 is MNHNY and CDR2 is SVGAGI (reference sequence). With 2 bases removed from V and 3 bases from J, the gap between germline ends came to 11 bases. Written as DNA, the CDR3 is TGTGCCAGCAGTTACCTAGGGGGGGACAATCAGCCCCAGCATTTT. Its protein product is CASSYLGGDNQPQHF.

Worth noting for this clonotype: This may arise from a read error, as a much more abundant clone is one base away. The CDR3 does not close with the conserved phenylalanine or tryptophan, likely indicating a read error. The chain recombines TRBV7-2 with TRBJ2-4; TRBD2 aligns across 10 bases. In germline, CDR1 is SGHTA, CDR2 FQGNSA. Trimming took 5 bases from V and 6 from J; bases not matched to a gene: 4. The CDR3 has 14 amino acids. CDR3 residues: CASSLSGRSNIQYL. The CDR3 DNA is TGTGCCAGCAGCCTTAGCGGGAGGTCAAACATTCAGTACCTC.